Listed here are 20 T cell receptor beta chains from one sample, sequenced in a study of early T cells in non-severe SARS-CoV-2 infection. TCRdb itself ran the 5' RACE reads through MiXCR, one entry per CDR3 protein. In the table there are about 69,000 distinct CDR3 sequences, 9.5% to 12% of which are singletons. The sequences come from whole blood, collected at baseline. The receptors were sampled from an adult who was a healthcare worker with PCR-confirmed SARS-CoV-2 infection or an uninfected control (not recorded which).

This clonotype was observed many times. This sequence joins TRBV6-6 and TRBJ2-5; 10 bases agree with TRBD1. The CDR3 has 15 residues. CDR1 and CDR2 (germline): MNHNY, SVGAGI (reference sequence). Trimming removed 2 bases from V and 5 bases from J; junction bases left unmatched: 5. CDR3: CASSYPTGGSETQYF. CDR3 coding DNA: TGTGCCAGCAGTTACCCGACAGGGGGCAGTGAGACCCAGTACTTC.

This clonotype showed up just a few times. V gene TRBV6-1 combines with J gene TRBJ1-5, with D tentatively TRBD1 (5 bases). Germline CDR1 is MNHNS and CDR2 is SASEGT. The CDR3 sequence is 15 residues long. V was pared by 2 bases and J by 5 bases, with 13 bases between. This CDR3 is CASSEQGPSHQPQHF. In DNA, the CDR3 is TGTGCCAGCAGTGAACAGGGCCCCTCTCATCAGCCCCAGCATTTT.

The CDR3 DNA follows: TGTGCTAGTGGTCCCAACGTCCGCGAGCAGTACTTC. Translation: CASGPNVREQYF. This chain connects TRBV12-5 to TRBJ2-7, with unresolved D. V dropped 5 bases and J dropped 6 bases, with 11 bases sitting between them. The CDR3 is 12 amino acids. Germline V gene sequence: CDR1 LGHNT, CDR2 FRNRAP.

The chain employs TRBV9 and TRBJ2-2; 8 nucleotides align to TRBD2. Per the germline V gene, CDR1 is SGDLS and CDR2 is YYNGEE. V trimming: 2 bases; J trimming: 7 bases; junction bases outside the gene matches: 7. This CDR3 has 15 residues. DNA for the CDR3: TGTGCCAGCAGCGTGTTTACTAGCGGCGTCGGGGAGCTGTTTTTT. Translated: CASSVFTSGVGELFF.

The chain employs TRBV12-3 or TRBV12-4 and TRBJ1-1; D is unclear. V lost 5 bases to trimming and J lost 1 base, with 11 bases between them. The CDR3 loop spans 14 amino acids. As DNA, the CDR3 is TGTGCCAGCAGTCAGAGGAGTACGAACACTGAAGCTTTCTTT. Translated, it gives CASSQRSTNTEAFF.

This clonotype was counted at least ten times. The genes are TRBV11-2 and TRBJ2-7; D uncertain. The CDR3 spans 14 residues. CDR1 is SGHAT, CDR2 FQNNGV, per germline. The ends were cut back, 1 base at V and 4 bases at J, with 11 bases in the middle. The CDR3 DNA reads as TGTGCCAGCAGCTTAGTGGTGGGTACTTACGAGCAGTACTTC. Translated: CASSLVVGTYEQYF.

This clonotype was seen a few times. The chain uses TRBV18 and TRBJ2-7; D is possibly TRBD2 (5 bases). Germline lookup yields CDR1 KGHSH and CDR2 LQKENI. Trimming took 5 bases from V and 6 from J, leaving 14 bases between them. The CDR3 is 13 amino acids. The CDR3 protein is CASSVDSGSEQYF. The CDR3 DNA sequence: TGTGCCAGCTCAGTGGATTCGGGATCCGAGCAGTACTTC.

This clonotype was counted at least ten times. The chain combines TRBV11-1 with TRBJ1-4; TRBD1 matches 7 bases. CDR3 size: 14 residues. Germline assignment: CDR1 SGHAT and CDR2 FQDESV (reference sequence). V lost 5 bases to trimming and J lost 5 bases; unmatched junction nucleotides: 5. The CDR3 loop is CASSLDRANEKLFF. As DNA, the CDR3 is TGTGCCAGCAGCCTCGACAGGGCCAATGAAAAACTGTTTTTT.

V is TRBV9 and J is TRBJ2-1, with a possible D match to TRBD2 (7 bases). The CDR3 extends over 16 amino acids. V was shortened by 4 bases and J by 6 bases, with 20 bases between the two germline ends. The V gene's germline CDR1 is SGDLS and CDR2 YYNGEE. CDR3 DNA sequence: TGTGCCAGCAGCCTACTAGGGGGGGGATCCCGCAATGAGCAGTTCTTC. Amino acid sequence: CASSLLGGGSRNEQFF.

The chain has TRBV2 and TRBJ2-1; D not resolved. CDR3 length: 11 amino acids. Germline-derived CDR1 and CDR2 are SNHLY and FYNNEI. V gave up 3 bases and J gave up 10 bases, with 7 bases separating them. The CDR3 region has the DNA TGTGCCAGCAGTGACAGATGGGAGCAGTTCTTC. Amino acid sequence: CASSDRWEQFF.

This clonotype showed up just a few times. The CDR3 sequence is CASSVHGTDGNTIYF. CDR3 nucleotides: TGTGCCAGCAGCGTACATGGGACCGACGGAAACACCATATATTTT. The chain recombines TRBV9 with TRBJ1-3, with a tentative D call TRBD1 (5 bases). Germline V CDR1 and CDR2: SGDLS, YYNGEE. The CDR3 runs to 15 residues. V dropped 1 base and J dropped 4 bases, with 12 bases sitting between them. Full variable domain (missing parts from reference TRBV9 and TRBJ1-3): DSGVTQTPKHLITATGQRVTLRCSPRSGDLSVYWYQQSLDQGLQFLIQYYNGEERAKGNILERFSAQQFPDLHSELNLSSLELGDSALYFCASSVHGTDGNTIYFGEGSWLTVV.

V is TRBV6-5 and J is TRBJ2-3; 7 positions match TRBD1. This CDR3 region has 13 residues. CDR1 is MNHEY, CDR2 SVGAGI, per germline. V was clipped by 6 bases and J by 9 bases; unmatched bases: 9. The CDR3 is CASRREGAGTQYF. The CDR3 region has the DNA TGTGCCAGCAGACGTGAGGGGGCGGGCACGCAGTATTTT.

With regard to this clonotype: A junction end diverges from the germline sequence, so it may reflect a read error. V and J are TRBV14 and TRBJ2-2; weak D call: TRBD2 (6 bases). CDR1 SGHDN and CDR2 FVKESK come from the germline V gene. The CDR3 runs to 15 residues. The CDR3 bases are TGTGCCAGCAGCCAAGCTGGGGGGAACATCGGGGAGCTGTTTTTT. Protein: CASSQAGGNIGELFF.

This clonotype was detected a few times. This chain links TRBV29-1 with TRBJ1-2, with 7 bases lining up with TRBD1. The germline V gene has CDR1 SQVTM and CDR2 ANQGSEA. V was clipped by 1 base and J by 5 bases; unmatched bases: 10. The CDR3 spans 15 residues. The CDR3 is CSVEGGQAISYGYTF. CDR3 coding DNA: TGCAGCGTTGAAGGAGGACAGGCGATCTCTTATGGCTACACCTTC. The whole variable domain, filled in from reference TRBV29-1 and TRBJ1-2, reads SAVISQKPSRDICQRGTSLTIQCQVDSQVTMMFWYRQQPGQSLTLIATANQGSEATYESGFVIDKFPISRPNLTFSTLTVSNMSPEDSSIYLCSVEGGQAISYGYTFGSGTRLTVV.

The table lists this clonotype with a few counts. The rearrangement uses TRBV5-1 and TRBJ1-1, with D possibly being TRBD1 (5 bases). Germline CDR1 reads SGHRS; CDR2 reads YFSETQ. CDR3 length equals 14 residues. Trimming cost V 0 bases and J 4 bases, with 10 bases left between them. The CDR3 reads CASSLESRATEAFF. The CDR3 bases are TGCGCCAGCAGCTTGGAATCCAGGGCCACTGAAGCTTTCTTT.

This clonotype was recorded many times. This sequence joins TRBV5-5 and TRBJ1-4; tentative D call: TRBD1 (5 bases). CDR3 length: 15 residues. Trimming took off 0 bases at V and 1 base at J, with 7 bases between the two ends. Per germline, CDR1 SGHKS and CDR2 YYEKEE (reference sequence). The DNA of the CDR3 is TGTGCCAGCAGCTTGGATGGGGGAACTAATGAAAAACTGTTTTTT. Translated, it gives CASSLDGGTNEKLFF. Full variable domain (rest looked up from reference TRBV5-5 and TRBJ1-4): DAGVTQSPTHLIKTRGQQVTLRCSPISGHKSVSWYQQVLGQGPQFIFQYYEKEERGRGNFPDRFSARQFPNYSSELNVNALLLGDSALYLCASSLDGGTNEKLFFGSGTQLSVL.

This clonotype was seen only a few times. This chain links TRBV7-2 with TRBJ1-4; D not resolved. The CDR3 is made up of 14 amino acids. From germline, CDR1 is SGHTA and CDR2 FQGNSA. Trimming took off 3 bases at V and 8 bases at J, with 13 bases between the two ends. The CDR3 DNA sequence: TGTGCCAGCAGCTTCGGACCTAACGAGGAAAAACTGTTTTTT. Amino acid sequence: CASSFGPNEEKLFF.

The rearrangement joins TRBV20-1 to TRBJ2-3, with TRBD2 matching over 7 bases. V shed 6 bases, J shed 1 base, and the junction held 7 bases outside the gene matches. The germline V gene encodes CDR1 DFQATT and CDR2 SNEGSKA (reference sequence). CDR3 length: 14 residues. The CDR3 loop reads CSAQRGSGTDTQYF. Here the CDR3 DNA reads TGCAGTGCGCAGCGGGGAAGCGGCACAGATACGCAGTATTTT.

CDR3 sequence: CSAGTSGLPYEQYF. CDR3 nucleotide sequence: TGCAGCGCCGGGACTAGCGGGCTACCCTACGAGCAGTACTTC. The chain couples TRBV29-1 to TRBJ2-7; 12 nucleotides match TRBD2. Unmatched junction bases numbered 6, after V lost 7 bases and J lost 2 bases. This CDR3 is built from 14 residues. Germline V gives CDR1 SQVTM, CDR2 ANQGSEA.

This clonotype was seen more than once but under ten times. V and J are TRBV20-1 and TRBJ2-1, with TRBD2 as a possible D gene (6 bases). This CDR3 has 13 residues. V lost 0 bases, J lost 7 bases, and 10 bases lay in between. Per germline, CDR1 DFQATT and CDR2 SNEGSKA (reference sequence). DNA of the CDR3: TGCAGTGCTAGAGAGCTAGCGAGGAATGAGCAGTTCTTC. Translation gives CSARELARNEQFF.